This TCR beta chain is drawn from a study of CD8 T cells in Susac syndrome. General study points: The study conceded that relatively few individuals underwent its TCR sequencing and HLA analysis.

Random hexamers were used to reverse transcribe 0.5 to 1 ug of RNA. TCR beta CDR3 was amplified by immunoSEQ multiplex PCR. This amplification extended across 54 Vbeta and 13 Jbeta segments. Using its own MiXCR run on the immunoSEQ multiplex PCR reads, TCRdb lists one record per CDR3 protein. The table has fewer than 350,000 distinct CDR3 sequences, roughly nine tenths seen once. TCR beta sequencing was performed on blood CD8+ and CD4+ T cells. TEMRA cells were FACS-enriched, while CD8+ and CD4+ T cells were negatively isolated. The trim removed 4 bases at V and 5 bases at J, leaving 9 bases unmatched. The CDR3 loop spans 16 amino acids. The germline CDR1 and CDR2 sequences are MGHRA and YSYEKL. Turning to this clonotype: The target antigen is unknown.

The TCR sequence derives from a human donor with multiple sclerosis. J is TRBJ2-1 and V is TRBV4-1, with 9 bases matching TRBD1. The sequencing input was CD4+ T cells from PBMCs. The CDR3 loop reads CASSRRARDRDNEQFF. As DNA, the CDR3 is TGCGCCAGCAGCCGAAGGGCTCGGGACAGGGACAATGAGCAGTTCTTC.